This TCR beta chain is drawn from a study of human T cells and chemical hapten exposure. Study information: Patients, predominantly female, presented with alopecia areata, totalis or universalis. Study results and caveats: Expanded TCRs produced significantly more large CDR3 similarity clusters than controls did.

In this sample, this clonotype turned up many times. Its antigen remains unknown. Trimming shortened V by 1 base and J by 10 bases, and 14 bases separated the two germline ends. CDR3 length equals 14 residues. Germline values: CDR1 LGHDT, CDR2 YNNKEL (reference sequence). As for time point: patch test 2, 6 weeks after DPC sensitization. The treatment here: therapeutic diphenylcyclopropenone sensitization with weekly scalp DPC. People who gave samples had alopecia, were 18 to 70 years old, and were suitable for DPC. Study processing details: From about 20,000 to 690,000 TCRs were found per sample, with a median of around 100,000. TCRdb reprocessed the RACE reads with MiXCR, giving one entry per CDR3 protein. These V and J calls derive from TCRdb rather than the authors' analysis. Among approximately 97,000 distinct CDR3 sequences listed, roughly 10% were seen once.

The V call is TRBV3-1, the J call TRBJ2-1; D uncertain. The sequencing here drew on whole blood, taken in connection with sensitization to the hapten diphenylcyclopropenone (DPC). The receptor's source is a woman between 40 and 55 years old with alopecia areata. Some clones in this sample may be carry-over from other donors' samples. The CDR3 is CASSQAALLGEQFF. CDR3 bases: TGTGCCAGCAGCCAAGCCGCTCTGTTGGGAGAGCAGTTCTTC.